The clone carrying this T cell receptor beta chain has a count of ten or more. The sample comes from a study of T cells after yellow fever vaccination. Study-wide background: EM, EMRA, CM and Tscm memory subsets were sorted using CD3, CD45RA, CCR7 and CD95. In the case of low-cell-number fractions, SMART-Seq v4 Ultra Low Input was used for preparation.

Generation of TCR cDNA used 5'RACE template switching (which added a universal primer site and UMIs). TCRdb redid the calling of the 5' RACE reads with MiXCR, one entry per CDR3 protein. Among approximately 24,000 distinct CDR3 sequences listed, around 5.5% were seen once. CDR1 SGHAT and CDR2 FQNNGV come from the germline V gene. The V and J ends lost 0 bases and 5 bases respectively, with 13 bases between them. The CDR3 covers 15 residues. The sample here was PBMCs, either bulk or a sorted T-cell subset (CD4+, CD8+, memory, or dextramer-sorted; not recorded which), taken 15 days after the yellow fever booster vaccination. This receptor was obtained from a young man who received the YFV17D yellow fever vaccine. The V and J genes are TRBV11-2 and TRBJ2-5, with a possible D match to TRBD1 (6 bases). CDR3 sequence (DNA): TGTGCCAGCAGCTTAGAGGTCAGGGGTTGGGAGACCCAGTACTTC. Protein product: CASSLEVRGWETQYF.